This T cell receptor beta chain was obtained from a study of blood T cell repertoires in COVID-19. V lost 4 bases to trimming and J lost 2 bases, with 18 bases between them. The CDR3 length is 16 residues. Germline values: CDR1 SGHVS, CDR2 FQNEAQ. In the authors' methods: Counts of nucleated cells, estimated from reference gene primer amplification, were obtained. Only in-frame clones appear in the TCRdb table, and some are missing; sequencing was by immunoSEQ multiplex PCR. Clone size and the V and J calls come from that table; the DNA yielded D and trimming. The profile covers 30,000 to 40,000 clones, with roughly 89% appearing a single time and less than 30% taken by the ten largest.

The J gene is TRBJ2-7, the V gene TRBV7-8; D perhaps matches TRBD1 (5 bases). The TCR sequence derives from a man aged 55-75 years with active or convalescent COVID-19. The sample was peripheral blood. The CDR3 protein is CASSSTPWGPTYEQYF. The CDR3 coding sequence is TGTGCCAGCAGCTCAACACCCTGGGGCCCGACCTACGAGCAGTACTTC.